The 3 T cell receptor beta chains listed next were all sequenced from one sample in a study of cytomegalovirus exposure and HLA in healthy donors. In the PCR, 60 Vbeta and 13 Jbeta primers were used. Produced via immunoSEQ multiplex PCR; TCRdb's table is partial and in-frame only. The top ten hold around 2% of the sample, which has under 200,000 clones, around 80% seen once. The sample consisted of PBMCs. The receptors originated from a human donor in good health.

This clone appeared once. V gene TRBV18 combines with J gene TRBJ1-5, with D unclear. Germline V gives CDR1 KGHSH, CDR2 LQKENI. The CDR3 length is 13 residues. V was cut by 3 bases and J by 6 bases, with 9 bases left in between. CDR3 DNA sequence: TGTGCCAGCTCACCGTCGGGGTTTCAGCCCCAGCATTTT. Its translation: CASSPSGFQPQHF.

About this clone itself: At one boundary the junction diverges from the germline segment, which might be a read error. The rearrangement joins TRBV27 to TRBJ1-1; 8 bases agree with TRBD1. CDR1 and CDR2 from the germline V gene are MNHEY and SMNVEV (reference sequence). The CDR3 is 12 residues long. The CDR3 DNA follows: TGTGCCAGCAGTTCCATCGGGGGGACAGGACACTTT. This gives the protein CASSSIGGTGHF.

The rearrangement uses TRBV25-1 and TRBJ1-1, with D hard to call. The CDR3 contains 13 residues. The V and J ends lost 0 bases and 10 bases respectively, with 12 bases between them. Germline lookup yields CDR1 MGHDK and CDR2 SYGVNS. CDR3 sequence reads: CASSEYGIRGAFF. The CDR3 bases are TGTGCCAGCAGTGAATACGGCATCCGGGGAGCTTTCTTT.